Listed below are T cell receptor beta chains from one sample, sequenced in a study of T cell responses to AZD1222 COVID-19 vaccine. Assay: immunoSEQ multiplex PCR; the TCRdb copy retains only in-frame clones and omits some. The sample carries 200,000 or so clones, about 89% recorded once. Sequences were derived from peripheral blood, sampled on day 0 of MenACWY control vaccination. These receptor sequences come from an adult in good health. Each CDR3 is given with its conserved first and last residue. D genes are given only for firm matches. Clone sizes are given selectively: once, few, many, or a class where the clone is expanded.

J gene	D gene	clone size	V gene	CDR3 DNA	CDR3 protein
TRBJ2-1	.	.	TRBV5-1	TGCGCCAGCAGCTTATGGGAGGAGGGATACAATGAGCAGTTCTTC	CASSLWEEGYNEQFF
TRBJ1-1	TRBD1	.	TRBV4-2	TGTGCCAGCAGCCAAGGACAGGGGGGGACTGAAGCTTTCTTT	CASSQGQGGTEAFF
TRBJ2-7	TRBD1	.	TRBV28	TGTGCCAGCAGATCTGGACAGGGCCACGAGCAGTACTTC	CASRSGQGHEQYF
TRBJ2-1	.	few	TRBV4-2	TGTGCCAGCAGCCAGATGGACATCGACAATGAGCAGTTCTTC	CASSQMDIDNEQFF
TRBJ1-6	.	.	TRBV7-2	TGTGCCAGCAGCTTCAGGAGCTCCTATAATTCACCCCTCCACTTT	CASSFRSSYNSPLHF
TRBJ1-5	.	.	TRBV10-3	TGTGCCATCAGTGAGTCCGGGCGAGGGTCCAATCAGCCCCAGCATTTT	CAISESGRGSNQPQHF
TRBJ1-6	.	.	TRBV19	TGTGCCAGTAGTACAGGGCCGAATTCACCCCTCCACTTT	CASSTGPNSPLHF
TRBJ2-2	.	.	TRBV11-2	TGTGCCAGCAGCCCTATTGTGGGCACCGGGGAGCTGTTTTTT	CASSPIVGTGELFF
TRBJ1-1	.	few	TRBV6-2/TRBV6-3	TGTGCCAGCAGCTCCTCCGGGGGGTCCACTGAAGCTTTCTTT	CASSSSGGSTEAFF
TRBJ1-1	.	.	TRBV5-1	TGCGCCAGCAGCTTGGAGGAATCGATGACGACTGAAGCTTTCTTT	CASSLEESMTTEAFF
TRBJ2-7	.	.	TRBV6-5	TGTGCCAGCACCCCCGACGGGACTCCTACCTACGAGCAGTACTTC	CASTPDGTPTYEQYF
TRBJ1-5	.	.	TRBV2	TGTGCCAGCCGTTATAGCAATCAGCCCCAGCATTTT	CASRYSNQPQHF
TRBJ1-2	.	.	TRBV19	TGTGCCAGTAGTAATCTAAGACAGGCGTATGGCTACACCTTC	CASSNLRQAYGYTF
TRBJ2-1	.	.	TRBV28	TGTGCCAGCATGACTAGTACGGGGCTCAATGAGCAGTTCTTC	CASMTSTGLNEQFF
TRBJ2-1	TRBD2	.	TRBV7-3	TGTGCCAGCAGCTCCTCTAGCGGTCGTGAGCAGTTCTTC	CASSSSSGREQFF
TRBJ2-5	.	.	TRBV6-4	TGTGCCAGCAGTGACAGCCAGGGCGGGGCCCAGTACTTC	CASSDSQGGAQYF
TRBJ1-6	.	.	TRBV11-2	TGTGCCAGCAGCTTAGGACAGCCCTCACCCCTCCACTTT	CASSLGQPSPLHF
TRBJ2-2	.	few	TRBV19	TGTGCCAGTAGTATGGGGGGCACCGGGGAGCTGTTTTTT	CASSMGGTGELFF